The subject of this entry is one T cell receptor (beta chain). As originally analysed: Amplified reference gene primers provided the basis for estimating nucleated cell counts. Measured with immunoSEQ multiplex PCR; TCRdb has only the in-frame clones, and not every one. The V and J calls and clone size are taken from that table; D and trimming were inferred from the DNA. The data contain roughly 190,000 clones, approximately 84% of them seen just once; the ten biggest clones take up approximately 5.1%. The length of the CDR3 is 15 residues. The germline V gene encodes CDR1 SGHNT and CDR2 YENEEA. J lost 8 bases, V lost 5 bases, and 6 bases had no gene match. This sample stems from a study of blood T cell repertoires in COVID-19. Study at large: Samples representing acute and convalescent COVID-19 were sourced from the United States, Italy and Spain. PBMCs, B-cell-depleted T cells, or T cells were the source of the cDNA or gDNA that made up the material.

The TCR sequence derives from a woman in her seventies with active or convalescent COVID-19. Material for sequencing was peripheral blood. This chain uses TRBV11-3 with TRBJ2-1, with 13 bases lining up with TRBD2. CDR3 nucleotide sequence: TGTGCCAGCAGCCTAGGACTAGCGGGAGTCGATGAGCAGTTCTTC. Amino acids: CASSLGLAGVDEQFF. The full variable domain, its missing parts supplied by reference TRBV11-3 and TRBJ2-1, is EAGVVQSPRYKIIEKKQPVAFWCNPISGHNTLYWYLQNLGQGPELLIRYENEEAVDDSQLPKDRFSAERLKGVDSTLKIQPAELGDSAVYLCASSLGLAGVDEQFFGPGTRLTVL.